This T cell receptor beta chain derives from a study of T cells in Graves' hyperthyroidism and ophthalmopathy. TCR beta CDR3 regions were amplified from RNA transcripts. The HTBI primer set was used in a first-round RT-PCR of the TCR CDR3. TCRdb called the multiplex PCR reads again in MiXCR, with one record for every CDR3 protein. The repertoire holds hundreds of thousands of distinct CDR3 sequences, with around 22% as singletons. This clonotype showed up just a few times. Antigen: not known. Notes on the study in general: The model foresaw ophthalmopathy a median roughly 6 months prior to onset. Most clonotypes expanded in thyroid above 0.001 were likewise present in blood.

CDR3 length: 17 residues. V lost 4 bases and J lost 5; bases outside the gene matches: 14. The germline V gene has CDR1 SGHRS and CDR2 YFSETQ. Patients with ophthalmopathy all had a Clinical Activity Score of at least 3, a NOSPECS grade of at least 4 and duration under 3 months. The V call is TRBV5-1, the J call TRBJ2-7, with 11 bases aligning to TRBD1. This TCR was recovered from a man aged 30-40 years with Graves' ophthalmopathy. Sample: blood. For the CDR3, the DNA is TGCGCCAGCAGCCCGGTAGGGCAGAGGACAGGGGGCCACGAGCAGTACTTC. It translates to CASSPVGQRTGGHEQYF.